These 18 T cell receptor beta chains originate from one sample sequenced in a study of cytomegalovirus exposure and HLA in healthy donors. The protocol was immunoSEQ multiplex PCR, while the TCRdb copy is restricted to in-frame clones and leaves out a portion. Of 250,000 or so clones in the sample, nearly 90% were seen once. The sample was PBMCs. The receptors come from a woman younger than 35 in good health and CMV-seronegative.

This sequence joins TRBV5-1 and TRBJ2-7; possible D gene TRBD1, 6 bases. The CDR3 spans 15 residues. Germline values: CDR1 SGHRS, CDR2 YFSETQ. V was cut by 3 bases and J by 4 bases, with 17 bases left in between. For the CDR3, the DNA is TGCGCCAGCAGCTCCGAACAGGGAACCAGGTACGAGCAGTACTTC. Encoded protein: CASSSEQGTRYEQYF.

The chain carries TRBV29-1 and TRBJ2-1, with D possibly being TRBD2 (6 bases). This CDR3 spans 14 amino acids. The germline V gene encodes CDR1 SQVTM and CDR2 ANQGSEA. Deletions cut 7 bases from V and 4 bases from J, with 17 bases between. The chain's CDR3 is CSDSGLPNYNEQFF. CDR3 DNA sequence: TGCAGCGACTCTGGACTACCCAATTACAATGAGCAGTTCTTC.

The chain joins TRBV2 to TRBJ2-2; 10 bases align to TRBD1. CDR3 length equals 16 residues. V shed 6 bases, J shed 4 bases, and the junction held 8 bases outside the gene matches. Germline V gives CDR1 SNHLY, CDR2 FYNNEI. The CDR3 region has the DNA TGTGCCAGCAGAGCCGGGACAGGGGTCGGCACCGGGGAGCTGTTTTTT. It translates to CASRAGTGVGTGELFF.

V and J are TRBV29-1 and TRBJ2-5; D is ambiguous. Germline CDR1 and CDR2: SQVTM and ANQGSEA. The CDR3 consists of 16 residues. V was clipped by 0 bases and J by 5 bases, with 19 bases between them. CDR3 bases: TGCAGCGTTGAAGATCTGCCGCGGTCTCGTCGGGAGACCCAGTACTTC. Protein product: CSVEDLPRSRRETQYF. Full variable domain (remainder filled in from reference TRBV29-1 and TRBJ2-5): SAVISQKPSRDICQRGTSLTIQCQVDSQVTMMFWYRQQPGQSLTLIATANQGSEATYESGFVIDKFPISRPNLTFSTLTVSNMSPEDSSIYLCSVEDLPRSRRETQYFGPGTRLLVL.

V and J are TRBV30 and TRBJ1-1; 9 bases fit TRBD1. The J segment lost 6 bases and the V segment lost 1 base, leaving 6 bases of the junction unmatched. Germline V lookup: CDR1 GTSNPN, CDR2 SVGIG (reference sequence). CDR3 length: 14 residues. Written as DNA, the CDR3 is TGTGCCTGGAGTGCGGGACAGGGAGGATCTGAAGCTTTCTTT. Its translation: CAWSAGQGGSEAFF.

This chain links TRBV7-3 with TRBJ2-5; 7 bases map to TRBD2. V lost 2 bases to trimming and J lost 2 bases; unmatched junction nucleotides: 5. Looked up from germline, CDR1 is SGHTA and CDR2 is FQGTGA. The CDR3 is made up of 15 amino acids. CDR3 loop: CASSLSSGGQETQYF. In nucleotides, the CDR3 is TGTGCCAGCAGCTTATCATCGGGGGGTCAAGAGACCCAGTACTTC.

The CDR3 loop reads CASSRTTGSDTDTQYF. The CDR3 DNA reads TGTGCCAGCAGTCGGACGACAGGTAGCGACACAGATACGCAGTATTTT. This chain connects TRBV27 to TRBJ2-3; D possibly corresponds to TRBD1 (6 bases). From germline, CDR1 is MNHEY and CDR2 SMNVEV (reference sequence). The V end was cut by 5 bases, the J end by 2 bases, with 17 bases between. The CDR3 has 16 amino acids.

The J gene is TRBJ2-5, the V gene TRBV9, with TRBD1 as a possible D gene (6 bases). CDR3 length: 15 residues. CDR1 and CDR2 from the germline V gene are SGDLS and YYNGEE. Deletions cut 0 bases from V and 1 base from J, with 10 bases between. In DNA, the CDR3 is TGTGCCAGCAGCGTAGGGGACATCGCCCAAGAGACCCAGTACTTC. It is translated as CASSVGDIAQETQYF.

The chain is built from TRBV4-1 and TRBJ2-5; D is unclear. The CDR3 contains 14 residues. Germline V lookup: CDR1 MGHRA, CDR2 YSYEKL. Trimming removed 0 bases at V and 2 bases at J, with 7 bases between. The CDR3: CASSQDLLQETQYF. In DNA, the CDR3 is TGCGCCAGCAGCCAAGATTTACTGCAAGAGACCCAGTACTTC.

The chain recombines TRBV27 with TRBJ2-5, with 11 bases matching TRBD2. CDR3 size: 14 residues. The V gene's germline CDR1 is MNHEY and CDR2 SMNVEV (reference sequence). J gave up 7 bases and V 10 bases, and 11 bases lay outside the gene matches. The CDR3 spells CATSGLADPRTQYF. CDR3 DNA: TGTGCCACCTCGGGACTAGCGGACCCACGGACCCAGTACTTC.

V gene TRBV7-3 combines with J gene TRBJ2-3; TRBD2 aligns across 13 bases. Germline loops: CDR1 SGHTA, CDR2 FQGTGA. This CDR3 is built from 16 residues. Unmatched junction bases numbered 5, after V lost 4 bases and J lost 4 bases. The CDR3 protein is CASSYTSGGAPDTQYF. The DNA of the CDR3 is TGTGCCAGCAGCTACACTAGCGGGGGGGCCCCAGATACGCAGTATTTT. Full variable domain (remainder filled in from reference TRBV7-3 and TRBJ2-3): GAGVSQTPSNKVTEKGKYVELRCDPISGHTALYWYRQSLGQGPEFLIYFQGTGAADDSGLPNDRFFAVRPEGSVSTLKIQRTERGDSAVYLCASSYTSGGAPDTQYFGPGTRLTVL.

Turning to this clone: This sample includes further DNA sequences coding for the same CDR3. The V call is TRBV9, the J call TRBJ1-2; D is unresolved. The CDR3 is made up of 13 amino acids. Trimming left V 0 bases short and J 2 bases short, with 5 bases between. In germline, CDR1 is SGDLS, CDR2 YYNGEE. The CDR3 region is CASSVDSNYGYTF. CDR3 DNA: TGTGCCAGCAGCGTAGACAGCAACTATGGCTACACCTTC.

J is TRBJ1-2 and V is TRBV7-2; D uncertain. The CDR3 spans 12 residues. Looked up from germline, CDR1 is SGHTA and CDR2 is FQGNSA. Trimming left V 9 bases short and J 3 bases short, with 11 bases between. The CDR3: CARPLRYYGYTF. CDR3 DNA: TGTGCCAGGCCTCTTCGGTACTATGGCTACACCTTC.

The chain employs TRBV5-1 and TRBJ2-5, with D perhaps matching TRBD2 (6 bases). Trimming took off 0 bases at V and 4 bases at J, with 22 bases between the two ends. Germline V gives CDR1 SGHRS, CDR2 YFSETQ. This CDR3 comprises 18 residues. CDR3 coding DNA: TGCGCCAGCAGCTTGGACCTAGCGAAAATCGGGGAGGCAGAGACCCAGTACTTC. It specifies CASSLDLAKIGEAETQYF.

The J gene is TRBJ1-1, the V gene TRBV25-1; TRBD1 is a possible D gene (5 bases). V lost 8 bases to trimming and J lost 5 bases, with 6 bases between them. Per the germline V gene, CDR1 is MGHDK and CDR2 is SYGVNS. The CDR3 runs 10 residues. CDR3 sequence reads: CASGGTEAFF. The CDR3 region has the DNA TGTGCCAGCGGGGGGACTGAAGCTTTCTTT. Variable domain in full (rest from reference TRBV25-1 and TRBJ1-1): EADIYQTPRYLVIGTGKKITLECSQTMGHDKMYWYQQDPGMELHLIHYSYGVNSTEKGDLSSESTVSRIRTEHFPLTLESARPSHTSQYLCASGGTEAFFGQGTRLTVV.

CDR3 sequence: CASSEGANSRFEQYV. The CDR3 DNA reads as TGCGCCAGCAGTGAGGGGGCCAATTCTCGGTTCGAGCAGTACGTC. The chain employs TRBV10-2 and TRBJ2-7; D might be TRBD1 (5 bases). The germline V gene encodes CDR1 WSHSY and CDR2 SAAADI. The V end was cut by 2 bases, the J end by 6 bases, with 17 bases between. The CDR3 length is 15 residues.

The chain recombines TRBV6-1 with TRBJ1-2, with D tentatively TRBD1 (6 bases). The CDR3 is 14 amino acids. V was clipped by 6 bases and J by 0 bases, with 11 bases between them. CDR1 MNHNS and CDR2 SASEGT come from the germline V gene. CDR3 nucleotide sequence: TGTGCCAGCAGCTGGACAGAAACTAACTATGGCTACACCTTC. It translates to CASSWTETNYGYTF.

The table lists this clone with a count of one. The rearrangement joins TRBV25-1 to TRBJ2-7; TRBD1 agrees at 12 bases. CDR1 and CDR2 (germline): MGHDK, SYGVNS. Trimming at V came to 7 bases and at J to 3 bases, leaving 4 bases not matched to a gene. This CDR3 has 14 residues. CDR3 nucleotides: TGTGCCAGCACCGGGACAGGGGGCATCTACGAGCAGTACTTC. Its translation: CASTGTGGIYEQYF.